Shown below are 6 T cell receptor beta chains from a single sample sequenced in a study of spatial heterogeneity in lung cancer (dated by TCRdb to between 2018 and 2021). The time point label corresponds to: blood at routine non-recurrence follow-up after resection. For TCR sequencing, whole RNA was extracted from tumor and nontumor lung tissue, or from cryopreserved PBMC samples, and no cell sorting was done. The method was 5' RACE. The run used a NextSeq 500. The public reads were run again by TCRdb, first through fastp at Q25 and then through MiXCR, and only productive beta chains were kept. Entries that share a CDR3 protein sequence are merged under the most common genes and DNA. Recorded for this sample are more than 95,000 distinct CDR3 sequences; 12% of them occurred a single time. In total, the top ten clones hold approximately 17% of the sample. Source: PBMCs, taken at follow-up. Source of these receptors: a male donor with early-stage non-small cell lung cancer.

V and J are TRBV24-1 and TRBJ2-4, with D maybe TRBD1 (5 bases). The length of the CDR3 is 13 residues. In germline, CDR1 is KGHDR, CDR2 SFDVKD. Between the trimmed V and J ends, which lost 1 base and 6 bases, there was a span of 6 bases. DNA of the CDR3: TGTGCCACCAGTGATTTTACAGGAAACATTCAGTACTTC. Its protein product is CATSDFTGNIQYF.

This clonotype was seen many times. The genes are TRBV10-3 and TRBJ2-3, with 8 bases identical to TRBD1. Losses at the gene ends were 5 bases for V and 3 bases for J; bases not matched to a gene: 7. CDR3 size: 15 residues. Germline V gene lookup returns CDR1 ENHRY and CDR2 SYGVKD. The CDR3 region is CAISPGGSTTDTQYF. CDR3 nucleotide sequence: TGTGCCATCAGTCCAGGGGGCTCGACGACAGATACGCAGTATTTT.

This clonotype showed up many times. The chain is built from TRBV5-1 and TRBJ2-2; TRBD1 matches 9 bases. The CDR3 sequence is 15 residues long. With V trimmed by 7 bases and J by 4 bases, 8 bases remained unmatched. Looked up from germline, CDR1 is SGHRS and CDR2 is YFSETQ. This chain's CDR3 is CASGPGQGLTGELFF. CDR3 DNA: TGCGCCAGCGGGCCGGGACAGGGCCTCACCGGGGAGCTGTTTTTT.

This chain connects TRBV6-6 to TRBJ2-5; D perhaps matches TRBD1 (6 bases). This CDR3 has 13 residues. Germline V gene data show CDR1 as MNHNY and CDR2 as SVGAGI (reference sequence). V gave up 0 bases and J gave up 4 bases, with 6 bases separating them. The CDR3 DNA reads TGTGCCAGCAGTTACTCACAGGGAGAGACCCAGTACTTC. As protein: CASSYSQGETQYF.

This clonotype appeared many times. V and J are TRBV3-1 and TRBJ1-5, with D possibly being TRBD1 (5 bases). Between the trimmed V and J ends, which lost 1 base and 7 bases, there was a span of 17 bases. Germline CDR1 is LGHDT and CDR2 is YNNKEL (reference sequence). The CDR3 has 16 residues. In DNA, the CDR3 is TGTGCCAGCAGCCAAGGGGCAGGGAGCCTTAAACAGCCCCAGCATTTT. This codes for CASSQGAGSLKQPQHF.

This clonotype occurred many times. CDR3: CASSRRRGDTDTQYF. DNA for the CDR3: TGTGCCAGCAGCCGTCGGCGGGGGGACACAGATACGCAGTATTTT. The V call is TRBV7-6, the J call TRBJ2-3; 8 nucleotides match TRBD2. From germline, CDR1 is SGHVS and CDR2 FNYEAQ. The V and J ends lost 5 bases and 2 bases, in that order; junction bases with no gene match: 6. The CDR3 has 15 residues. Drawing the rest from reference TRBV7-6 and TRBJ2-3, the complete variable domain is GAGVSQSPRYKVTKRGQDVALRCDPISGHVSLYWYRQALGQGPEFLTYFNYEAQQDKSGLPNDRFSAERPEGSISTLTIQRTEQRDSAMYRCASSRRRGDTDTQYFGPGTRLTVL.